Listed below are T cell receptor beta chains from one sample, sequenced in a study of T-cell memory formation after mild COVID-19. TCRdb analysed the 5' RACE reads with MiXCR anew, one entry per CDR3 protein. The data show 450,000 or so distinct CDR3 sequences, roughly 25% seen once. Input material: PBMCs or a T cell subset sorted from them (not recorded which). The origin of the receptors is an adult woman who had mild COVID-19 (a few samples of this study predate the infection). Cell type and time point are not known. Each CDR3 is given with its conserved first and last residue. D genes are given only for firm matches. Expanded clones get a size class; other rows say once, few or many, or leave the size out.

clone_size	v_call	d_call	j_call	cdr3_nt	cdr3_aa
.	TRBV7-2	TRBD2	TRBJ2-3	TGTGCCAGCAGCCCTCCTGTTGGGCGGGGGGGCTGGAATACGCAGTATTTT	CASSPPVGRGGWNTQYF
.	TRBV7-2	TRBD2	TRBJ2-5	TGTGCCAGCAGCTTAGGGGCTAGCGGGAGTACAGAGACCCAGTACTTC	CASSLGASGSTETQYF
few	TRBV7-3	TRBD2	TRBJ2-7	TGTGCCAGCAGCCCCACGGGGCGGGAGAGGTACTTC	CASSPTGRERYF
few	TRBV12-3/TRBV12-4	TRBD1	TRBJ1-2	TGTGCCAGCAGTCCACGGACAGGGCCCTACTATGGCTACACCTTC	CASSPRTGPYYGYTF
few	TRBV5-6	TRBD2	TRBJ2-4	TGTGCCAGCAGCAACTCAGGGACTAGCGGGGGGCCGGCTCAGTACTTC	CASSNSGTSGGPAQYF
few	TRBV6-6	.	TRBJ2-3	TGTGCCAGCTGGGACAATGCTTATCAGAATACGCAGTATTTT	CASWDNAYQNTQYF
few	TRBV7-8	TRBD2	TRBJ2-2	TGTGCCAGCAGCTTAATCGGGGGGTTCCCTTCGAACACCGGGGAGCTGTTTTTT	CASSLIGGFPSNTGELFF
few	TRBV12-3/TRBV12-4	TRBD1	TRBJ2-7	TGTGCCAGCAGGCACCGGGACAGGTCTCCCTACGAGCAGTACTTC	CASRHRDRSPYEQYF
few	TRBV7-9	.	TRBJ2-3	TGTGCCAGCAGTGCCGGGACAACCAGGACAGATACGCAGTATTTT	CASSAGTTRTDTQYF
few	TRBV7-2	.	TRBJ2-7	TGTGCCAGCAGCAACGCCTACGAGCAGTACTTC	CASSNAYEQYF
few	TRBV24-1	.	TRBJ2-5	TGTGCCACCAGTGCCCGGGACTTCCAAGAGACCCAGTACTTC	CATSARDFQETQYF
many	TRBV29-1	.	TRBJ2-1	TGCAGCGTTGGATGGAGGGTTAACAATGAGCAGTTCTTC	CSVGWRVNNEQFF
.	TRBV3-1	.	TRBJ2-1	TGTGCCAGCAGCGCGGGACAGAGCCTTGTTCCCCAGTTCTTC	CASSAGQSLVPQFF
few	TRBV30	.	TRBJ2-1	TGTGCCTGGAGTGGTCTCGCCAAGCAGTTCTTC	CAWSGLAKQFF
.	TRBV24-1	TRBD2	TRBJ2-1	TGTGCCACCAGTGACCCGACTAGCGGGACGTTGAGCTCCTACAATGAGCAGTTCTTC	CATSDPTSGTLSSYNEQFF
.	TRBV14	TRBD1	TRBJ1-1	TGTGCCAGCAGCCAAGATTGGACAGGGAACGCTTTCTTT	CASSQDWTGNAFF
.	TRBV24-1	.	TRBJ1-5	TGTGCCACCAGTCCCGCAACTAGCAATCAGCCCAAGCATTTT	CATSPATSNQPKHF
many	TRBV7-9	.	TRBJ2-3	TGTGCCAGCAGCCCCCGTGGGACTAGCACAGATACGCAGTATTTT	CASSPRGTSTDTQYF
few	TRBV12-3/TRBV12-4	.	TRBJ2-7	TGTGCCAGCACCTTTCCCTTTAGCGAGCAGTACTTC	CASTFPFSEQYF
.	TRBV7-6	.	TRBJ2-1	TGTGCCAGCAGCTTAGAAGGACACCTAGCAGAGCAGTTCTTC	CASSLEGHLAEQFF
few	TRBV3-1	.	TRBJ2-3	TGTGCCAGCAGCCAAGATTTCGTAATAGGAACAGATACGCAGTATTTT	CASSQDFVIGTDTQYF
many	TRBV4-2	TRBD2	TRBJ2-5	TGTGCCAGCAGCCAAGATGTGGCGGGACTAGGCCGAGAGACCCAGTACTTC	CASSQDVAGLGRETQYF
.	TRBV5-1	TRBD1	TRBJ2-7	TGCGCCAGCAGCTTGGCCGTCAGGGGGAAGAAGCAGTACTTC	CASSLAVRGKKQYF
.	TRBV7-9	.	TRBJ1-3	TGTGCCAGCAGCTTAGGTCCCCGCGGTGGAAACACCATATATTTT	CASSLGPRGGNTIYF
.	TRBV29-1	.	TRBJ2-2	TGCAGCGTTGAAATGGGCTCTAACACCGGGGAGCTGTTTTTT	CSVEMGSNTGELFF
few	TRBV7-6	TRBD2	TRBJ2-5	TGTGCCAGCTGCTTAGCGGGAGGGCCTGGGGAGACCCAGTACTTC	CASCLAGGPGETQYF
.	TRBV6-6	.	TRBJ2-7	TGTGCCAGCACCCCGGAGGGGGGCTACGAGCAGTACTTC	CASTPEGGYEQYF
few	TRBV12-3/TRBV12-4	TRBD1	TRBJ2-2	TGTGCCAGCAGTTTCCGGACAGGGCAAGGGGAGCTGTTTTTT	CASSFRTGQGELFF
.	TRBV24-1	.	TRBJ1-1	TGTGCCACCAGTGATTCACGGGGCGGGGGTTCGGGCGTCGAAGCTTTCTTT	CATSDSRGGGSGVEAFF
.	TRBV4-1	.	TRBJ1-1	TGCGCCAGCAGCCAAGATCTCGTATCGGGGGGGAACACTGAAGCTTTCTTT	CASSQDLVSGGNTEAFF
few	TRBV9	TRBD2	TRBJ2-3	TGTGCCAGCAGCGCGGGGACTACTAGCACAGATACGCAGTATTTT	CASSAGTTSTDTQYF
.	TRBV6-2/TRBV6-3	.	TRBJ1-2	TGTGCCAGCAGTCGGACCCACTATGGCTACACCTTC	CASSRTHYGYTF
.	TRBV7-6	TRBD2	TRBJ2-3	TGTGCCAGCAGCTTGGCGGGAGTAACCCCAGATACGCAGTATTTT	CASSLAGVTPDTQYF
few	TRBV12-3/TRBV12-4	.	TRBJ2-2	TGTGCCAGCAGTTTCATCCTCTGGACATGGAACACCGGGGAGCTGTTTTTT	CASSFILWTWNTGELFF
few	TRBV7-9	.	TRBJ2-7	TGTGCCAGCAGCTTAACGCTCTGGGAGAGGCGCGAGCAGTACTTC	CASSLTLWERREQYF
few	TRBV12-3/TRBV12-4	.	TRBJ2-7	TGTGCCAGCAGTTTTAATACAGGGCGCGTGCGGATCCACGAGCAGTACTTC	CASSFNTGRVRIHEQYF
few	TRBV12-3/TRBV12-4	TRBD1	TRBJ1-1	TGTGCCAGCAGTTTCTCACAGGGGACATTTGAAGCTTTCTTT	CASSFSQGTFEAFF
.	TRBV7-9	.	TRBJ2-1	TGTGCCAACCAAGATGGCCTTAATGAGCAGTTCTTC	CANQDGLNEQFF
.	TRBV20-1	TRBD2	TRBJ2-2	TGCAGTGCTACTAGCGGGGACACCGGGGAGCTGTTTTTT	CSATSGDTGELFF
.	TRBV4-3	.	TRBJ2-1	TGCGCCAGCAGCCCGTACCTGACGAAGCCCAGCCAGTTCTTC	CASSPYLTKPSQFF
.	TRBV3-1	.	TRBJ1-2	TGTGCCAGCAGCCAAGAGGGACTTAACCGTGGCTACACCTTC	CASSQEGLNRGYTF
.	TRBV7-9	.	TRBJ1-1	TGTGCCAGCAGCACGGGGACCGGCGGACAGCTTAACACTGAAGCTTTCTTT	CASSTGTGGQLNTEAFF
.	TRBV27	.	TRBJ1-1	TGTGCCACGCGCCGGGAGGGGCGAGCTTTCTTT	CATRREGRAFF
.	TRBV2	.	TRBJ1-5	TGTGCCAGCAGTGAAGAGGGGATTAGCAATCAGCCCCAGCATTTT	CASSEEGISNQPQHF
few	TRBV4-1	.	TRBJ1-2	TGCGCCAGCAGCCAAGTTGCAGGAATCTATGGCTACACCTTC	CASSQVAGIYGYTF
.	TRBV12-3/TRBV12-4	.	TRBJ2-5	TGTGCCAGCAGCAGGGGGGGAGAGACCCAGTACTTC	CASSRGGETQYF
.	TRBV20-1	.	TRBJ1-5	TGCAGTGCCCCAGCTAGTGTTTCTGGTCAGCCCCAGCATTTT	CSAPASVSGQPQHF
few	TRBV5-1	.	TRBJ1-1	TGCGCCAGCAGCTTGGCCGTACGGACTCAAGTGAACACTGAAGCTTTCTTT	CASSLAVRTQVNTEAFF
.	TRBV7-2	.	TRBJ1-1	TGTGCCAGCAGCTTAGGGGGACCGGGGAACACTGAAGCTTTCTTT	CASSLGGPGNTEAFF
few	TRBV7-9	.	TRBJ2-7	TGTGCCAGCAGCTTGCCGGCTACCTACGAGCAGTACTTC	CASSLPATYEQYF
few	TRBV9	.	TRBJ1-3	TGTGCCAGCAGCCCCTCCGGGACCCATTCTGGAAACACCATATATTTT	CASSPSGTHSGNTIYF
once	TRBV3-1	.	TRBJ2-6	TGTGCCAGCAGCCAGACAGCTTCGTCTGGGGCCAACGTCCTGACTTTC	CASSQTASSGANVLTF
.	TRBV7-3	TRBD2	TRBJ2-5	TGTGCCAGCAGCTTAGGTAGCGGGGGGTGGCAAGAGACCCAGTACTTC	CASSLGSGGWQETQYF
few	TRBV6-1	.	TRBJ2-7	TGTGCCAGCAGTGAAAAAGGGACACCTAACTACGAGCAGTACTTC	CASSEKGTPNYEQYF
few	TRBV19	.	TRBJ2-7	TGTGCCAGTAGTATAGGTCTGAACTCCTACGAGCAGTACTTC	CASSIGLNSYEQYF
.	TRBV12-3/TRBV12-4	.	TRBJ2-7	TGTGCCAGCAGTGATACCGGGACGCATTCCTACGAGCAGTACTTC	CASSDTGTHSYEQYF
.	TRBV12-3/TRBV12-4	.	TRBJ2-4	TGTGCCAGCAGTCCCCGTAGACTGGTGGGGAACATTCAGTACTTC	CASSPRRLVGNIQYF